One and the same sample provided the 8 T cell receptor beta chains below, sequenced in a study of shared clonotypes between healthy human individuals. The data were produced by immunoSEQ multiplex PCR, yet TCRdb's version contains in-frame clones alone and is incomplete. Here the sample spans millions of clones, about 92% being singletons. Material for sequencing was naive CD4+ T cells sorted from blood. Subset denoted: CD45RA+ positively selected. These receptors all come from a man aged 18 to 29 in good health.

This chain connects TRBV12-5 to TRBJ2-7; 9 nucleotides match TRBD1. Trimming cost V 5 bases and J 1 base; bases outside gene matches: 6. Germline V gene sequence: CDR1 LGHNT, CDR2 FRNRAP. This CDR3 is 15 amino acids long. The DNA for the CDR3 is TGTGCTAGTGGTCCCACTGACAGGGGGTCCTACGAGCAGTACTTC. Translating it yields CASGPTDRGSYEQYF.

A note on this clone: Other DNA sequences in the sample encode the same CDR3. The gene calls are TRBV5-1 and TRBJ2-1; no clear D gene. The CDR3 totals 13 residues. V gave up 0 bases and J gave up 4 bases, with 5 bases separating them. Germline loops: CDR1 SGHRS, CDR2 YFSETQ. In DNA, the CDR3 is TGCGCCAGCAGCTTGGAATCTTACAATGAGCAGTTCTTC. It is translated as CASSLESYNEQFF.

The CDR3 protein is CASSWGRVDTEAFF. The CDR3 DNA follows: TGTGCCAGCAGTTGGGGACGCGTCGACACTGAAGCTTTCTTT. J is TRBJ1-1 and V is TRBV2; TRBD1 is a possible D gene (5 bases). V was shortened by 5 bases and J by 3 bases, with 13 bases between the two germline ends. The CDR3 spans 14 residues. The germline CDR1 and CDR2 sequences are SNHLY and FYNNEI. Together with reference TRBV2 and TRBJ1-1, the CDR3 gives the full variable domain: EPEVTQTPSHQVTQMGQEVILRCVPISNHLYFYWYRQILGQKVEFLVSFYNNEISEKSEIFDDQFSVERPDGSNFTLKIRSTKLEDSAMYFCASSWGRVDTEAFFGQGTRLTVV.

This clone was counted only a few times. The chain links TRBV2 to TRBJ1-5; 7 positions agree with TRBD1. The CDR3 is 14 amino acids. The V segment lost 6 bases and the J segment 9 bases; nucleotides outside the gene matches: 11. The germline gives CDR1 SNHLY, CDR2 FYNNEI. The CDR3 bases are TGTGCCAGCAGCGGACAGGCCCGTTCCGGGCCCCAGCATTTT. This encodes CASSGQARSGPQHF.

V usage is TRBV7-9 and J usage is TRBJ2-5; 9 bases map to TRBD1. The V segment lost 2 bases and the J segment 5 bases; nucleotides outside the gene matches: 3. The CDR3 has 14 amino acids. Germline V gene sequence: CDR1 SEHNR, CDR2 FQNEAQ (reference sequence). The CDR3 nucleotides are TGTGCCAGCAGCTTACGCGACAGGGGGGAGACCCAGTACTTC. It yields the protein CASSLRDRGETQYF.

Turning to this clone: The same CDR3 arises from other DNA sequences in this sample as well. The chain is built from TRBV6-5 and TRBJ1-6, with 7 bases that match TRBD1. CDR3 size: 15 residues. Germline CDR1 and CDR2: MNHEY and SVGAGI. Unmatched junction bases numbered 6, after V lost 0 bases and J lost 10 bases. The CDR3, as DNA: TGTGCCAGCAGTTACTCACGACAGGGCGGGTCACCCCTCCACTTT. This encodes CASSYSRQGGSPLHF.

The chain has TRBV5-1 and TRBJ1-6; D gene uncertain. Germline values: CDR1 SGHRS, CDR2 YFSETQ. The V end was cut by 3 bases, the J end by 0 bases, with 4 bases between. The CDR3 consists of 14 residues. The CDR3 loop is CASSSPSYNSPLHF. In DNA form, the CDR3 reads TGCGCCAGCAGCTCGCCCTCCTATAATTCACCCCTCCACTTT.

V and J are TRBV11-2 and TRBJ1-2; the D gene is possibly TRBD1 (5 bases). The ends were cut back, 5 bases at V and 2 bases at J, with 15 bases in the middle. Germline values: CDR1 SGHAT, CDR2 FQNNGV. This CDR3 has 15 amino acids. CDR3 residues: CASSGGLNQNYGYTF. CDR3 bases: TGTGCCAGCAGCGGGGGACTCAATCAGAACTATGGCTACACCTTC.